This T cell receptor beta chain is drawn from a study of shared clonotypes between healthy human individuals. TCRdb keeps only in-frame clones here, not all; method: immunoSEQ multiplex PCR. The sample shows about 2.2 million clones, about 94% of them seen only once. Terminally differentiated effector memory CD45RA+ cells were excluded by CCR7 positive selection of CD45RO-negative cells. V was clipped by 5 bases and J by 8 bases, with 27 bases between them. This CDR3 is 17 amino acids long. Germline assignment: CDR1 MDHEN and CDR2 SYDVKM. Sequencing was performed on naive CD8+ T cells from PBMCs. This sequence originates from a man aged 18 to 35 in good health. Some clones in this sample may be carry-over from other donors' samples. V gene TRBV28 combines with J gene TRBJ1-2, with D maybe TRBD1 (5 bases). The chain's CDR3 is CASSANPSGTGLGGYTF. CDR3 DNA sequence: TGTGCCAGCAGTGCTAACCCCTCCGGGACGGGGTTAGGGGGCTACACCTTC.